The clone carrying this T cell receptor (beta chain) showed up just a few times. Its antigen is unknown. In germline, CDR1 is SGHRS, CDR2 YFSETQ. The CDR3 consists of 14 residues. Trimming shortened V by 4 bases and J by 6 bases, and 14 bases separated the two germline ends. This specimen comes from a study of T-cell reconstitution after alpha-beta-depleted transplantation in children. General study findings and limits: At the one-year point after transplant, T-cell counts and TCRbeta diversity were found to come mostly from T cells that had been newly produced.

Unique molecular identifiers were incorporated during preparation of the TCRbeta library. Each CDR3 protein gets one entry after TCRdb re-called the PCR reads with MiXCR. The data contain 600,000 to 800,000 distinct CDR3 sequences, about an eighth of them seen just once; the ten biggest clones take up roughly 0.84%. The sequence was collected from a girl aged 2-15 years with congenital amegakaryocytic thrombocytopenia, due to receive a stem cell transplant. The input for sequencing was PBMCs, taken before TCRalphabeta/CD19-depleted stem cell transplant. The V call is TRBV5-1, the J call TRBJ1-5; tentatively, D is TRBD1 (6 bases). The CDR3 DNA is TGCGCCAGCAGCCCCCGGGGGGGGCTTCAGCCCCAGCATTTT. Protein sequence: CASSPRGGLQPQHF.